Sequencing of this T cell receptor (beta chain) was carried out in a study of blood T cell repertoires in COVID-19. Overall study: Material from acute and convalescent COVID-19 was sourced from the United States, Italy and Spain. PBMCs, B-cell-depleted T cells, or T cells provided the cDNA or gDNA that made up the material.

Per the original methods: Amplification from reference gene primers served as the basis for estimated nucleated cell counts. Data came from immunoSEQ multiplex PCR; TCRdb stores just in-frame clones and leaves some out. V and J calls and clone size come straight from that table; D and trimming were deduced from the DNA. Here the sample spans some 190,000 clones, 75% to 90% being singletons. Germline V gene lookup returns CDR1 PRHDT and CDR2 FYEKMQ (reference sequence). The V segment lost 0 bases and the J segment 3 bases; nucleotides outside the gene matches: 4. This CDR3 is 15 amino acids long. The sequenced material came from peripheral blood. This sequence originates from a man aged 55 to 70 with acute or convalescent COVID-19. This rearrangement joins TRBV13 to TRBJ2-5; 7 nucleotides line up with TRBD1. CDR3 nucleotides: TGTGCCAGCAGCTTAGGGGGTGGGACAGAAGAGACCCAGTACTTC. Its translation: CASSLGGGTEETQYF.